This T cell receptor (beta chain) emerged from a study of cytomegalovirus exposure and HLA in healthy donors (TCRdb year 2017). For the study in its entirety: An earlier analysis of approximately 640 of the donors reported 250 to 350 Gb of sequence data and about 100 million unique TCR beta sequences from about 179 million T cells. Across around 400 genotyped donors of the cohort, an average of about 200,000 unique TCR beta nucleotide sequences per donor were sequenced, and roughly a sixth of those sequences were non-productive. All discovery cohort repertoires had been generated using a single sequencing platform. The later analysis used no new phenotypic data to find candidate immune exposures, relying instead on TCR beta sequences and their occurrence across donors. An earlier analysis of around 540 of the donors applied high-throughput TCR beta sequencing to assess whether each TCR beta V gene segment acted as functional or pseudogenic. Using immunosequencing, the study profiled T cell repertoires from around 680 subjects and related those repertoires to cytomegalovirus serostatus. In a later analysis, previously published TCR beta repertoires from several hundred donors were re-analyzed and high-resolution HLA genotyping was added so that TCR occurrence patterns could be studied. Donor age, sex, ethnicity and CMV serostatus were collected together with the repertoire data. About 300 gigabases of sequencing data and 80 million or so unique TCR sequences were included in an early release covering about 620 HLA-typed donors. Because of strong linkage in the cohort, four or five DR-DQ haplotypes were treated as single units for association and clustering. The study combined high-throughput TCR immunosequencing, statistical association of individual TCRs with disease status, and machine learning to predict cytomegalovirus infection status. Among the roughly 380 genotyped donors, approximately 76% belonged to the genetic ancestry cluster associated with self-reported Caucasian donors. The number of typed donors differed by locus: roughly 629-630 for A, B, C, DRB1 and DQB1; roughly 510 for DQA1; 606 for DPA1; and around 450 for DPB1. HLA typing included class I and class II loci at four-digit resolution. A later genetic analysis took genome-wide SNP genotypes for about 55% of the 666 donors and used that subset as a discovery cohort. In addition to the first cohort of approximately 650 subjects, a separate validation cohort of about 120 different subjects was used. The study aimed to test whether cataloging public T cell receptors could reveal signatures of past pathogen exposure.

V is pared back by 6 bases and J by 6 bases, with 19 bases lying between the germline termini. From cysteine to phenylalanine, the CDR3 is 14 amino acids long. The kept DNA is CDR3 alone, 42 bases in frame from the first base. CDR1 SGHRS and CDR2 YFSETQ were looked up in the germline V gene. On the study overall, not on this receptor specifically: A cluster of highly shared sequence variants was judged likely to represent a technical artifact of the sequencing pipeline. Because counts were too low, seventeen rarely observed V segments, including chromosome 9 orphons, were left out of the earlier analysis of 587 of the donors. In vitro tests confirmed that a few of the cytomegalovirus-associated TCR beta chains recognize cytomegalovirus antigens. A later genetic analysis reported fewer N-insertions in productive TCRs among donors in an Asian-associated ancestry cluster than the roughly 620-donor mean. An association between a missense DCLRE1C variant and V-gene and J-gene trimming of TCR beta chains was found in a later genetic analysis and replicated in an independent cohort. The study listed over 150 TCR beta chains as associated with cytomegalovirus. A further reported finding was that TCR beta sequences accurately predicted the HLA-A and HLA-B alleles for most subjects in the first cohort. Immune exposure information for the cohort was limited to CMV serostatus. While some public TCRs were present in many individuals, most TCR sequences turned up only very rarely across donors. The classifier was reported to diagnose cytomegalovirus status with high specificity and sensitivity in both the original and validation cohorts. In a later analysis, most CMV-associated TCR beta chains were found to appear HLA-restricted, with HLA associations seemingly driven largely by CMV exposure. Presence/absence analyses assumed roughly uniform sequencing depth across donors, an assumption that may not hold. Correlated functional status among segregating V segments might reflect linkage disequilibrium, but an unknown experimental factor could not be ruled out. In this cohort, only TCR beta chains were sequenced, and detectable features were limited by the absence of alpha or paired-chain data. According to the authors, the approach could potentially be generalized to other disease states and immunological phenotypes. A later analysis associated about 16,000 TCR beta sequences with specific HLA alleles at a false discovery rate of 0.05. Assigning TCR associations to individual alleles was difficult when HLA alleles, especially DR and DQ, strongly co-occurred. Because HLA typing was unavailable for some donors at each locus, only the typed subset was used in association tests. A later analysis found that TCR association rates varied across HLA loci, with DRB1 alleles showing the most associated TCRs and HLA-C alleles the fewest. In a later analysis, HLA-associated TCR beta chains were found to be more clonally expanded and to have lower generation probabilities than equally common non-associated chains. Some IMGT-functional V segments, including TRBV6-2 and TRBV6-3, could not be told apart with the 87-base-pair reads, so those segments were excluded. In an earlier analysis of 587 of the donors, most TCR beta V segments appeared in productive rearrangements about 87% or about 30% of the time, broadly matching IMGT annotations. Several of the top co-occurrence clusters appeared to be linked to parvovirus B19, influenza, CMV and Epstein-Barr virus, according to a later analysis.

To note about this clone: The target of this receptor is not known. Per-base qualities were not stored, and no clone one base away is much larger.

The receptor library was made with the immunoSEQ multiplex PCR assay. The multiplex PCR relied on a mix of 60 forward primers for TCR Vbeta segments and 13 reverse primers for TCR Jbeta segments. A multiplex PCR assay on genomic DNA amplified the CDR3 region of rearranged TCR beta genes. The Illumina HiSeq System was used to sequence the amplified TCR beta libraries as 87-base-pair reads. For the original study's pipeline: A later analysis counted approximately 74 million unique TCR beta chains across the roughly 700 repertoires, and some 11 million of these chains were shared by at least two donors. Raw reads were error-corrected and collapsed into unique sequences by a nearest-neighbor algorithm in which closely related sequences were merged to remove PCR and sequencing errors. Alignment of CDR3 sequences to IMGT reference sequences was used to assign V, D and J gene segments. For a sequence to be retained, at least a six-nucleotide match to both a V gene segment and a J gene segment was required. A rearrangement counted as productive if the CDR3 had no stop codons and remained in frame with V and J, and every other rearrangement counted as non-productive. Following IMGT convention, CDR3 was defined as the stretch from the second conserved V-encoded cysteine to the conserved J-encoded phenylalanine. In an earlier analysis of roughly 610 of the donors, sequences lacking an unambiguous match to a single V gene segment were excluded. In an earlier analysis of a few hundred of the donors, a V segment was called functional when productive rearrangements were above 56.7%, and segregating when the standard deviation between donors exceeded 5%. A statistical classification framework was built for diagnosing cytomegalovirus status from the catalog of TCR beta chain sequences. In a later analysis, V and J genes were assigned by comparing TCR nucleotide sequences against IMGT/GENE-DB human TR gene sequences. A later analysis assigned CDR3 sequences and most-parsimonious VDJ recombination scenarios with the TCRdist pipeline. A later analysis defined each TCR beta chain by its CDR3 amino acid sequence plus V-gene family, and excluded reads lacking a unique V-gene family. A later analysis removed several hundred highly shared, low-generation-probability nucleotide sequences to deal with suspected cross-contamination and a sequencing artifact. In a later analysis, a clonal expansion index for each public chain was calculated from normalized within-repertoire ranks of inferred template counts. In a later analysis, generation probabilities were computed using a VDJ recombination model fitted to out-of-frame rearrangements, and the results were checked against IGoR. Hypergeometric tests were used in a later analysis to score TCR-TCR, TCR-HLA and TCR-CMV co-occurrence, with a repertoire-size bias correction applied to the TCR pairs. To estimate false discovery rates, a later analysis permuted the HLA or CMV assignments 20 times. A later analysis grouped co-occurring TCRs with DBSCAN, adding TCRdist sequence similarity when clustering within HLA-allele-positive subsets. Co-occurrence clustering excluded repertoires with fewer than 30,000 or more than 120,000 public chains, plus five with anomalous nucleotide sharing. The clones in this table, taken by TCRdb from immuneACCESS, are in-frame only. Not every clone is retained; where verified, under half of the shortfall comes from an unresolved V gene, and the cause of the rest is unknown. V and J calls and clone size follow that table, whereas D and trimming were derived from the DNA. Recorded for this sample are 180,000 or so clones; 70% to 80% of them occurred a single time. The biggest ten clones account for more than 3.5% of the sample.

The cohort was made up of approximately 670 healthy bone marrow donors. All cohort members were sampled while nominally healthy, although unrecorded immune exposures were likely present. The donor tested CMV seropositive and was one of the 289 seropositive cohort members. Each donor provided a peripheral blood sample, and peripheral blood mononuclear cells were used for TCR beta sequencing. Genomic DNA extraction from the blood cell samples was performed with the Qiagen DNeasy Blood Extraction Kit. The V and J genes are TRBV5-1 and TRBJ2-7; the D region possibly corresponds to TRBD2 (6 bases align). Sequenced input: PBMCs. The clonotype was recovered from a woman aged 55-69 years in good health and CMV-seropositive. For the CDR3, the sequence is CASMIGTGVFEQYF. Read as DNA, the sequence is TGCGCCAGCATGATAGGAACGGGAGTATTCGAGCAGTACTTC.